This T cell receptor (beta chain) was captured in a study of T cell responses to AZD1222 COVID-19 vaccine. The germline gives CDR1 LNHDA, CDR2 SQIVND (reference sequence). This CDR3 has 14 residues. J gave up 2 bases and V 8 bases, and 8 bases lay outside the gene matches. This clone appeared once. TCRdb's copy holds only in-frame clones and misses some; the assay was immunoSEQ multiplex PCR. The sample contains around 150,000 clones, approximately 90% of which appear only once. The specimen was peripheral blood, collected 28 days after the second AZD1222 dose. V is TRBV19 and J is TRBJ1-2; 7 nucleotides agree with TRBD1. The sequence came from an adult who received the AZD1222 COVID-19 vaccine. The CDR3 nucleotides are TGTGCCAGTTATTCGGGGGGACAGAACTATGGCTACACCTTC. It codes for CASYSGGQNYGYTF.